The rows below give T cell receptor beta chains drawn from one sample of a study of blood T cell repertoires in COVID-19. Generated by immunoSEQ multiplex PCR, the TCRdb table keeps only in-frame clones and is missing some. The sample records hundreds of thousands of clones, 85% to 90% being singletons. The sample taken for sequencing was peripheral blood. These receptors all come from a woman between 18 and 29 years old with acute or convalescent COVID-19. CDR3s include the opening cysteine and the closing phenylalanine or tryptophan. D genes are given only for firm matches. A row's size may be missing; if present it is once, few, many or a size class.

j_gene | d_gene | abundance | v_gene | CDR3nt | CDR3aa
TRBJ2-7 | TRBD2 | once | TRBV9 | TGTGCCAGCAGCCCTAGCGGGGGGGCCTCCTACGAGCAGTACTTC | CASSPSGGASYEQYF
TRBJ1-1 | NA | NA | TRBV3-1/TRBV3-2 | TGTGCCAGCAGCCAAGTGGCGGGGGTAACTGAAGCTTTCTTT | CASSQVAGVTEAFF
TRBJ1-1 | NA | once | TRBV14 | TGTGCCAGCAGCCAGAGGCCAGGGATGAACACTGAAGCTTTCTTT | CASSQRPGMNTEAFF
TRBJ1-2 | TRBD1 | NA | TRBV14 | TGTGCCAGCAGCCAAGATTCTGTCCACAGGGGAGGCTATGGCTACACCTTC | CASSQDSVHRGGYGYTF
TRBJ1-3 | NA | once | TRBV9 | TGTGCCAGCAGCGTAGGAAAGGGCGGGAGCTCTGGAAACACCATATATTTT | CASSVGKGGSSGNTIYF
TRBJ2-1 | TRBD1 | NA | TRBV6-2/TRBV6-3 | TGTGCCAGCAGTTACTCAGTAGACAGGGGGTCCTACAATGAGCAGTTCTTC | CASSYSVDRGSYNEQFF
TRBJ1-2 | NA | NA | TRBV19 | TGTGCCAGTAGTGTAGCTGCGGGAGACGGCTACACCTTC | CASSVAAGDGYTF
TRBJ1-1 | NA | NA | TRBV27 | TGTGCCAGCAGTCTCCAGGGCAGCACTGAAGCTTTCTTT | CASSLQGSTEAFF
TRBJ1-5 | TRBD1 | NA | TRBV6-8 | TGTGCCAGCAGTTACTCGGGACAGGCGAGATATAGCAATCAGCCCCAGCATTTT | CASSYSGQARYSNQPQHF
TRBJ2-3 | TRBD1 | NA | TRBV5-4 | TGTGCCAGCAGTGGGGGACAGGGGGCGCGTGATACGCAGTATTTT | CASSGGQGARDTQYF
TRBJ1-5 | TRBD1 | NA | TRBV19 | TGTGCCAGTAGAACTTTAGACAGGGGATTGAGCAATCAGCCCCAGCATTTT | CASRTLDRGLSNQPQHF
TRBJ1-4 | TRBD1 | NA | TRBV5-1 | TGCGCCAGCAGCTCTCAGGACAGGAGTGAAAAACTGTTTTTT | CASSSQDRSEKLFF
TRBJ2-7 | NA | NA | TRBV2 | TGTGCCAGCAGTGAAAAACCCAGGCAGTACTTC | CASSEKPRQYF
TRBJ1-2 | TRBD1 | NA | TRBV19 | TGTGCCAGTAGTATTGGACAGGCAGGCGGCTACACCTTC | CASSIGQAGGYTF
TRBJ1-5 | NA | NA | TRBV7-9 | TGTGCCAGCAGCTTAGGAGGGCGGCAGCCCCAGCATTTT | CASSLGGRQPQHF
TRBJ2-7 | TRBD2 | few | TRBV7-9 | TGTGCCAGCAGCCCACGACTAGCGGGGGCCAAAGACTACGAGCAGTACTTC | CASSPRLAGAKDYEQYF
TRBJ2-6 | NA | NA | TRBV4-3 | TGCGCCAGCAGCCAAGATCAGGGAAGTGGGGCCAACGTCCTGACTTTC | CASSQDQGSGANVLTF
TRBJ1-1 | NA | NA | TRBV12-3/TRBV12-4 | TGTGCCAGCAGTCCGACACGTGTCATTGAAGCTTTCTTT | CASSPTRVIEAFF
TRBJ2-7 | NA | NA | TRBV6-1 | TGTGCCAGCAGTGAAGAGTCCCCGGGGTTGGGGGAGCAGTACTTC | CASSEESPGLGEQYF
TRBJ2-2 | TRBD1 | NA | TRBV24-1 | TGTGCCACCAGTGCGAGGGGGCGCGACACCGGGGAGCTGTTTTTT | CATSARGRDTGELFF
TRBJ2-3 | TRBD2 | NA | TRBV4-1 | TGCGCCAGCAGCCAAGTAGCGGGGGCGCATCCAGATACGCAGTATTTT | CASSQVAGAHPDTQYF
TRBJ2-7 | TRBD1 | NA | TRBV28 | TGTGCCAGCAGTTTACTACAGGGGGGCGAGCAGTACTTC | CASSLLQGGEQYF
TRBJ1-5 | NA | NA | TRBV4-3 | TGCGCCAGCAGCCAAGACGATACAGGAAGTCAGCCCCAGCATTTT | CASSQDDTGSQPQHF
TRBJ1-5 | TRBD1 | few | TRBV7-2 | TGTGCCAGCAGCTCACGGGACAGGGGGTCCAGCAATCAGCCCCAGCATTTT | CASSSRDRGSSNQPQHF
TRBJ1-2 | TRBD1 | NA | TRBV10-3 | TGTGCCATCAGGGGGACAGGGTATGGCTACACCTTC | CAIRGTGYGYTF
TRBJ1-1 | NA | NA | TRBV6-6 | TGTGCCAGCAACCAACCGGGGAGCACTGAAGCTTTCTTT | CASNQPGSTEAFF
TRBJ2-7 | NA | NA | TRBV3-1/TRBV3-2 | TGTGCCAGCAGCCAAGAAGGGCTCGGGGTTTCCTACGAGCAGTACTTC | CASSQEGLGVSYEQYF
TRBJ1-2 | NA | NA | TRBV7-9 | TGTGCCAGCAGCTTGGAGAACTATGGCTACACCTTC | CASSLENYGYTF
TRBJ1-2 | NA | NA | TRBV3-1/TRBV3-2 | TGTGCCAGCAGCCAACCGGGCGGGAACTATGGCTACACCTTC | CASSQPGGNYGYTF
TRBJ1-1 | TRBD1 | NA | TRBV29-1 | TGCAGCACTAGAAAGGGGGCGGACACTGAAGCTTTCTTT | CSTRKGADTEAFF
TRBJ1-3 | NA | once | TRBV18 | TGTGCCAGCTCACTAAGTGGGCCAACCTCTGGAAACACCATATATTTT | CASSLSGPTSGNTIYF
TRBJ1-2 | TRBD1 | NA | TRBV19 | TGTGCCAGTACCGACAGGGGGCGGTTTTATGGCTACACCTTC | CASTDRGRFYGYTF
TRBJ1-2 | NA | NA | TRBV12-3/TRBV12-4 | TGTGCCAGCGGTGGGGGGAGGAGTTATGGCTACACCTTC | CASGGGRSYGYTF
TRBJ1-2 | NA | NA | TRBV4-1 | TGCGCCAGCAGCGCCTATGGGGGACACTTGAAGGGCTATGGCTACACCTTC | CASSAYGGHLKGYGYTF
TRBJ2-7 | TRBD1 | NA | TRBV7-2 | TGTGCCAGCAGCTTAGTAGGGACAGGGGGCGCCGAGCAGTACTTC | CASSLVGTGGAEQYF
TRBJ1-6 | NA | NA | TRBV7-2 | TGTGCCAGCAGCTCCCAAGCGGGGAATTCACCCCTCCACTTT | CASSSQAGNSPLHF
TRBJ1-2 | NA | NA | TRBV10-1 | TGCGCCAGCAGTAACCGCCGTCGGGGGGCTCACGGCTACACCTTC | CASSNRRRGAHGYTF
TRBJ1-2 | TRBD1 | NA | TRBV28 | TGTGCCTACCAAACAGGGGACGCCCCATATGGCTACACCTTC | CAYQTGDAPYGYTF
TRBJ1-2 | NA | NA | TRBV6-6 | TGTGCCAGCAGTCGCGACAGCTATGGCTACACCTTC | CASSRDSYGYTF
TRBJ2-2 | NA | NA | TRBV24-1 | TGTGCCACCAGTGATTTAGGAGGGGCGAACACCGGGGAGCTGTTTTTT | CATSDLGGANTGELFF
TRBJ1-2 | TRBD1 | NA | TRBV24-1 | TGTGCCACCAGTGAGGGGCTCGGACAGGGAGAGACTATGAACTATGGCTACACCTTC | CATSEGLGQGETMNYGYTF
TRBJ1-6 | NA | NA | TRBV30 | TGTGCCTGGACAGGGGAATTGAATTCACCCCTCCACTTT | CAWTGELNSPLHF